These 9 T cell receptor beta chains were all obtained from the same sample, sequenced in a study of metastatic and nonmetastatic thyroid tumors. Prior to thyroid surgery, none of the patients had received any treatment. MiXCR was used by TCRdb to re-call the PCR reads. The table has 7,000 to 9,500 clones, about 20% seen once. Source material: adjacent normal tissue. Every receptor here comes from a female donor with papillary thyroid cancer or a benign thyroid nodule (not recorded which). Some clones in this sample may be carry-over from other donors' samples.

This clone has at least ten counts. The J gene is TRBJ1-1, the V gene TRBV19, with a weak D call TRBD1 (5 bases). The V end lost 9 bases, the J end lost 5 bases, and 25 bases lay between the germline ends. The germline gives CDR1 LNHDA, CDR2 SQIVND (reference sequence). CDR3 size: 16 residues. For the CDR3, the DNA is TGTGCCAGCAAACCTCGGGGGGGAAAAGGTCGGACTGAAGCTTTCTTT. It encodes CASKPRGGKGRTEAFF.

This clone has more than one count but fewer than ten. In nucleotides, the CDR3 is TGTGCCAGCATAAACCCCCGGACAGGGTGGTACAATGAGCAGTTCTTC. This codes for CASINPRTGWYNEQFF. The chain uses TRBV28 and TRBJ2-1; 8 bases are shared with TRBD1. V trimming: 7 bases; J trimming: 4 bases; junction bases outside the gene matches: 12. This CDR3 region has 16 residues. In germline, CDR1 is MDHEN, CDR2 SYDVKM. Together with reference TRBV28 and TRBJ2-1, the CDR3 gives the full variable domain: DVKVTQSSRYLVKRTGEKVFLECVQDMDHENMFWYRQDPGLGLRLIYFSYDVKMKEKGDIPEGYSVSREKKERFSLILESASTNQTSMYLCASINPRTGWYNEQFFGPGTRLTVL.

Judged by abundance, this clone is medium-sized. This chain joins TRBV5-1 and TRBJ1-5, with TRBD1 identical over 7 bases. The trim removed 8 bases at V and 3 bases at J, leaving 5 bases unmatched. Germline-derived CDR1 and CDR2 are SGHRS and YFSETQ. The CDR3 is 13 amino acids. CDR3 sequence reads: CASRGTDNQPQHF. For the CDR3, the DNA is TGCGCCAGTCGCGGGACAGACAATCAGCCCCAGCATTTT.

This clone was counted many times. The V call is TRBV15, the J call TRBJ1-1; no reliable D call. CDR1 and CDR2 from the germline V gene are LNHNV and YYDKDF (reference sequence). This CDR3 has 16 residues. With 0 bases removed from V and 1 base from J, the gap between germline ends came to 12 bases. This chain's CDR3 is CATSRDRPGANTEAFF. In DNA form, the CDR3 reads TGTGCCACCAGCAGAGATCGTCCAGGCGCGAACACTGAAGCTTTCTTT.

CDR3 protein: CSAAGYSGNTIYF. The CDR3 DNA is TGCAGTGCAGCAGGATACTCTGGAAACACCATATATTTT. V usage is TRBV20-1 and J usage is TRBJ1-3; no firm D call. Germline CDR1 reads DFQATT; CDR2 reads SNEGSKA (reference sequence). The CDR3 consists of 13 residues. V was pared by 6 bases and J by 0 bases, with 9 bases between.

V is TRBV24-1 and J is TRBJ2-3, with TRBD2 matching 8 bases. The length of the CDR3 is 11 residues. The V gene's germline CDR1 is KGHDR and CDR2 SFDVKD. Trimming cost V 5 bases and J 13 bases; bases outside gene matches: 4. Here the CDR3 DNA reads TGTGCCACCAGTGGGAGCGGGAGCGAGTATTTT. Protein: CATSGSGSEYF.

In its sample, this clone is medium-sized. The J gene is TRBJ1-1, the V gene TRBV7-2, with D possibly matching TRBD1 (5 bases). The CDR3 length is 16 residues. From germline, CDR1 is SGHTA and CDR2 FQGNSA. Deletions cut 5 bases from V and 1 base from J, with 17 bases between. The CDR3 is CASSLYAQVGNTEAFF. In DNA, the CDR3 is TGTGCCAGCAGCCTATACGCACAGGTAGGGAACACTGAAGCTTTCTTT.

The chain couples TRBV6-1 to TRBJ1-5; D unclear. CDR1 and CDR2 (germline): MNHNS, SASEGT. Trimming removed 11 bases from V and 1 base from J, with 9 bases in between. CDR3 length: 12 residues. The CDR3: CAVRPSNQPQHF. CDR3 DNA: TGTGCCGTACGACCGAGCAATCAGCCCCAGCATTTT.

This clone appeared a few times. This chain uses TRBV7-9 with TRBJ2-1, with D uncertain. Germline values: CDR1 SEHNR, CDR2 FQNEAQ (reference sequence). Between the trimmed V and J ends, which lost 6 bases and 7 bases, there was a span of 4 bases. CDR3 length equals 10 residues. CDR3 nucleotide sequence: TGTGCCAGCAGTAATAATGAGCAGTTCTTC. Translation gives CASSNNEQFF.